Sequencing of this TCR beta chain was carried out in a study of T cell responses to AZD1222 COVID-19 vaccine. Study at large: Second-dose intervals of approximately 4 or approximately 12 weeks were pooled.

Assay used: immunoSEQ multiplex PCR; TCRdb lists only in-frame clones, some missing. The table records 150,000 or so clones, around 89% of them present only once. Study-wide results and caveats: White British ancestry dominated among donors, who included more females, and clonal diversity was possibly underestimated. Breadth and depth of Spike-specific TCRs rose after two AZD1222 doses. Of spike-specific TCRs, nearly half reportedly target regions left unmutated in variants.

On this clone: Its antigen remains unknown.

The V segment lost 5 bases and the J segment 3 bases; nucleotides outside the gene matches: 3. The CDR3 loop spans 12 amino acids. Germline V gives CDR1 SQVTM, CDR2 ANQGSEA. This rearrangement joins TRBV29-1 to TRBJ1-2, with TRBD1 matching 7 bases. Sequences were derived from peripheral blood, sampled on day 0 of AZD1222 vaccination. This TCR was sampled from an adult in good health. The CDR3, as DNA: TGCAGCGTTCCCGGGACAGACTATGGCTACACCTTC. Translating it yields CSVPGTDYGYTF.